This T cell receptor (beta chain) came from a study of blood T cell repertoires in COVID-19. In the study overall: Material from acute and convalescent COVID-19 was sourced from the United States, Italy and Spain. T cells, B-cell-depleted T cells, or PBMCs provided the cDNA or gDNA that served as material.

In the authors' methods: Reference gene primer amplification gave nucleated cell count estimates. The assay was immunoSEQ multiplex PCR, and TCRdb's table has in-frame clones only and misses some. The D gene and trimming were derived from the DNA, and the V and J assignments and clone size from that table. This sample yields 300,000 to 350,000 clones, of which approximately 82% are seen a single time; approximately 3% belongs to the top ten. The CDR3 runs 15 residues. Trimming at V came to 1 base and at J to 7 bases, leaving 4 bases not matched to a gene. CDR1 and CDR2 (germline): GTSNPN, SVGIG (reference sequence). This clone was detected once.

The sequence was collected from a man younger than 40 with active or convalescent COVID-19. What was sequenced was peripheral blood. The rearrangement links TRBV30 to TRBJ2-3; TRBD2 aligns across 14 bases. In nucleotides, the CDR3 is TGTGCCTGGAGTGGGACTAGCGGGAGGCTGAATACGCAGTATTTT. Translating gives CAWSGTSGRLNTQYF. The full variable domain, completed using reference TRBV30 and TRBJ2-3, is SQTIHQWPATLVQPVGSPLSLECTVEGTSNPNLYWYRQAAGRGLQLLFYSVGIGQISSEVPQNLSASRPQDRQFILSSKKLLLSDSGFYLCAWSGTSGRLNTQYFGPGTRLTVL.